These T cell receptor beta chains were read from a single sample in a study of post-analysis software for immune sequencing data. TCRdb passed the PCR reads through MiXCR, listing each CDR3 protein once. The repertoire holds some 800,000 distinct CDR3 sequences, with 46% as singletons. Source material: blood. The receptors stem from a girl aged 5-17 years with multiple sclerosis. The CDR3 runs from the conserved cysteine through the conserved F or W. The order of the fields is clone size, D gene, J gene, V gene, CDR3 protein, CDR3 DNA. The D gene is left open where the match is weak. Clone size appears in some rows only: once, few, many, or a class for an expanded clone.

size: .; D: .; J: TRBJ2-2; V: TRBV6-1; CDR3: CASTLSWGGELFF; DNA: TGTGCCAGCACCTTATCTTGGGGTGGGGAGCTGTTTTTT
size: few; D: TRBD2; J: TRBJ2-7; V: TRBV13; CDR3: CASSLAAGAGNEQYF; DNA: TGTGCCAGCAGCTTAGCAGCGGGAGCCGGCAACGAGCAGTACTTC
size: .; D: .; J: TRBJ2-1; V: TRBV7-9; CDR3: CASSLTDNEQFF; DNA: TGTGCCAGCAGCTTAACAGACAATGAGCAGTTCTTC
size: .; D: .; J: TRBJ2-3; V: TRBV2; CDR3: CASSEDARASDTQYF; DNA: TGTGCCAGCAGTGAAGACGCAAGGGCAAGTGATACGCAGTATTTT
size: few; D: TRBD1; J: TRBJ2-6; V: TRBV20-1; CDR3: CSAHAGGVSGANVLTF; DNA: TGCAGTGCTCATGCAGGGGGAGTGTCTGGGGCCAACGTCCTGACTTTC
size: many; D: TRBD2; J: TRBJ2-1; V: TRBV29-1; CDR3: CSVEGLAGSNEQFF; DNA: TGCAGCGTGGAGGGACTAGCGGGAAGCAATGAGCAGTTCTTC
size: few; D: .; J: TRBJ1-5; V: TRBV18; CDR3: CASSPEGPQPQHF; DNA: TGTGCCAGCTCACCAGAGGGCCCTCAGCCCCAGCATTTT
size: .; D: .; J: TRBJ2-1; V: TRBV7-6; CDR3: CASSLARGYNEQFF; DNA: TGTGCCAGCAGCTTAGCTCGGGGATACAATGAGCAGTTCTTC
size: .; D: .; J: TRBJ2-4; V: TRBV28; CDR3: CASSLEEGRNIQYF; DNA: TGTGCCAGCAGTTTGGAGGAGGGCCGAAACATTCAGTACTTC
size: .; D: TRBD2; J: TRBJ2-1; V: TRBV7-9; CDR3: CASTPGVGTSGTYNEQFF; DNA: TGTGCCAGCACCCCAGGGGTAGGGACTAGCGGGACCTACAATGAGCAGTTCTTC
size: .; D: .; J: TRBJ2-7; V: TRBV5-5; CDR3: CASSLRVQLSEQYF; DNA: TGTGCCAGCAGCTTGCGCGTACAGTTATCCGAGCAGTACTTC
size: .; D: .; J: TRBJ2-5; V: TRBV6-2/TRBV6-3; CDR3: CASTRVRGYEQYF; DNA: TGTGCCAGCACCCGAGTTCGCGGGTATGAGCAGTACTTC
size: many; D: TRBD1; J: TRBJ1-2; V: TRBV5-1; CDR3: CASSVDRAGGYTF; DNA: TGCGCCAGCAGCGTGGACAGGGCCGGTGGCTACACCTTC